Listed here are 24 T cell receptor beta chains from one sample, sequenced in a study of T cell changes during pregnancy in multiple sclerosis. Repertoires were generated with immunoSEQ multiplex PCR, while TCRdb's copy carries only in-frame clones and drops some. The data contain tens of thousands of clones, around 94% of them singletons. Sequenced material: CD8+ T cells from peripheral blood mononuclear cells, taken in the third trimester of pregnancy. Receptors originate from a female donor in good health, enrolled as a control in a pregnancy study.

The V and J genes are TRBV4-3 and TRBJ2-2; TRBD2 might be the D (6 bases). CDR1 is LGHNA, CDR2 YSLEER, per germline. This CDR3 comprises 16 residues. The V end was cut by 0 bases, the J end by 0 bases, with 8 bases between. The CDR3 protein is CASSQDRGTNTGELFF. For the CDR3, the DNA is TGCGCCAGCAGCCAAGATCGGGGGACGAACACCGGGGAGCTGTTTTTT.

The V and J genes are TRBV25-1 and TRBJ2-3; maybe TRBD2 (5 bases). V shed 0 bases and J shed 2 bases, with 12 bases lying between them. Germline CDR1 and CDR2: MGHDK and SYGVNS. The CDR3 spans 16 residues. CDR3 coding DNA: TGTGCCAGCAGTGAATACAACGCAGGACTCACAGATACGCAGTATTTT. Translated, it gives CASSEYNAGLTDTQYF.

The CDR3 here is CATSGRTLGNQPQHF. The CDR3 nucleotides read TGTGCCACCAGCGGGCGTACTTTGGGCAATCAGCCCCAGCATTTT. The chain employs TRBV15 and TRBJ1-5; no firm D call. Germline-derived CDR1 and CDR2 are LNHNV and YYDKDF (reference sequence). Trimming removed 5 bases from V and 2 bases from J, with 13 bases in between. The CDR3 sequence is 15 residues long.

This chain joins TRBV27 and TRBJ2-7, with no clear D. V was pared by 2 bases and J by 5 bases, with 16 bases between. CDR1 and CDR2 from the germline V gene are MNHEY and SMNVEV (reference sequence). The CDR3 consists of 15 residues. CDR3 sequence reads: CASSLRQLGDNEQYF. The CDR3, as DNA: TGTGCCAGCAGTTTAAGGCAGTTGGGTGACAACGAGCAGTACTTC.

The J gene is TRBJ2-1, the V gene TRBV5-6; TRBD2 matches at 9 bases. This CDR3 is built from 14 residues. Germline V gene lookup returns CDR1 SGHDT and CDR2 YYEEEE. The junction had 16 bases not matched to a gene; V was cut back by 5 bases and J by 16 bases. In DNA form, the CDR3 reads TGTGCCAGCAGAATTAGCGGGGGCCCTCCGATTTGTTTCTTC. This encodes CASRISGGPPICFF.

The CDR3 sequence: CASLGQGSYEQYF. In nucleotides, the CDR3 is TGTGCCAGCCTGGGGCAGGGATCCTACGAGCAGTACTTC. This chain uses TRBV27 with TRBJ2-7, with D possibly being TRBD1 (5 bases). V lost 8 bases, J lost 1 base, and 12 bases lay in between. The CDR3 runs 13 residues. Germline V gene lookup returns CDR1 MNHEY and CDR2 SMNVEV (reference sequence).

The V call is TRBV7-9, the J call TRBJ1-1, with 8 positions matching TRBD1. V trimming: 5 bases; J trimming: 0 bases; junction bases outside the gene matches: 11. The CDR3 spans 17 residues. The germline CDR1 and CDR2 sequences are SEHNR and FQNEAQ (reference sequence). This chain's CDR3 is CASSTRQTGVLNTEAFF. The CDR3 bases are TGTGCCAGCAGCACCAGACAGACAGGGGTCTTGAACACTGAAGCTTTCTTT.

The V call is TRBV27, the J call TRBJ2-5; D remains unclear. Germline CDR1 reads MNHEY; CDR2 reads SMNVEV (reference sequence). Between the trimmed V and J ends, which lost 8 bases and 1 base, there was a span of 8 bases. This CDR3 has 12 amino acids. For the CDR3, the DNA is TGTGCCAGCGCCCTATCCCAAGAGACCCAGTACTTC. Its protein is CASALSQETQYF.

The rearrangement links TRBV7-8 to TRBJ2-7; D not resolved. V lost 1 base and J lost 3, with 7 bases in between. Germline lookup yields CDR1 SGHVS and CDR2 FQNEAQ. The CDR3 sequence is 13 residues long. In DNA form, the CDR3 reads TGTGCCAGCAGCTTAGATCCCGGCTACGAGCAGTACTTC. Translation: CASSLDPGYEQYF.

The chain carries TRBV5-1 and TRBJ2-4; a weak D match, TRBD1 (6 bases). Per germline, CDR1 SGHRS and CDR2 YFSETQ. The CDR3 runs 18 residues. Deletions cut 5 bases from V and 5 bases from J, with 26 bases between. CDR3 region: CASSTHTDRSTPQNIQYF. The CDR3 coding sequence is TGCGCCAGCAGTACCCATACCGACAGGTCGACGCCCCAAAACATTCAGTACTTC.

The chain employs TRBV11-1 and TRBJ1-1, with D maybe TRBD1 (5 bases). The CDR3 is 12 residues long. Germline-derived CDR1 and CDR2 are SGHAT and FQDESV (reference sequence). Between the trimmed V and J ends, which lost 5 bases and 7 bases, there was a span of 11 bases. This CDR3 is CASSPEGIEAFF. Here the CDR3 DNA reads TGTGCCAGCAGCCCGGAGGGGATTGAAGCTTTCTTT.

J is TRBJ2-1 and V is TRBV9, with a tentative D call TRBD2 (5 bases). Trimming stripped 6 bases from V and 4 bases from J, with 11 bases between. The germline CDR1 and CDR2 sequences are SGDLS and YYNGEE. This CDR3 spans 13 amino acids. The chain's CDR3 is CASTSDSYNEQFF. CDR3 nucleotide sequence: TGTGCCAGCACCTCGGACTCATACAATGAGCAGTTCTTC.

The J gene is TRBJ1-3, the V gene TRBV2; D perhaps matches TRBD1 (5 bases). V lost 8 bases, J lost 2 bases, and 16 bases lay in between. Per the germline V gene, CDR1 is SNHLY and CDR2 is FYNNEI. The CDR3 loop spans 15 amino acids. The CDR3 loop is CASLKMGGTGNTIYF. CDR3 DNA: TGTGCCAGCCTAAAGATGGGGGGGACTGGAAACACCATATATTTT.

The rearrangement uses TRBV11-3 and TRBJ1-1, with 12 bases aligning to TRBD1. The CDR3 runs to 19 residues. Germline loops: CDR1 SGHNT, CDR2 YENEEA. Trimming cost V 0 bases and J 4 bases; bases outside gene matches: 12. This CDR3 is CASSLERGQGAEVGTEAFF. DNA of the CDR3: TGTGCCAGCAGCTTAGAGAGGGGACAGGGGGCAGAGGTTGGCACTGAAGCTTTCTTT.

The V and J genes are TRBV6-5 and TRBJ1-1; D unresolved. Trimming took off 5 bases at V and 1 base at J, with 8 bases between the two ends. This CDR3 region has 13 residues. The germline V gene encodes CDR1 MNHEY and CDR2 SVGAGI. The CDR3 sequence is CASSNTRNTEAFF. In DNA, the CDR3 is TGTGCCAGCAGTAACACACGGAACACTGAAGCTTTCTTT.

The chain couples TRBV7-9 to TRBJ2-3; D call uncertain. CDR3 length: 14 residues. The germline V and J ends were trimmed by 3 bases and 4 bases, with 11 bases remaining between them. The germline V gene encodes CDR1 SEHNR and CDR2 FQNEAQ (reference sequence). The CDR3 protein is CASSLVDTADTQYF. The CDR3 nucleotides are TGTGCCAGCAGCTTGGTTGACACTGCAGATACGCAGTATTTT.

The rearrangement uses TRBV27 and TRBJ2-7; D is possibly TRBD1 (6 bases). Deletions cut 5 bases from V and 5 bases from J, with 16 bases between. CDR3 length: 14 amino acids. The germline gives CDR1 MNHEY, CDR2 SMNVEV (reference sequence). For the CDR3, the DNA is TGTGCCAGCAGTCACAGGGATTCTGGCGACGAGCAGTACTTC. Encoded protein: CASSHRDSGDEQYF.

This chain uses TRBV4-2 with TRBJ2-1; 11 nucleotides line up with TRBD2. V was pared by 1 base and J by 0 bases, with 5 bases of the junction left unmatched. This CDR3 region has 18 residues. CDR1 is LGHNA and CDR2 is YNFKEQ in the germline V gene. CDR3 residues: CASSQAGLAATSYNEQFF. The CDR3 bases are TGTGCCAGCAGCCAAGCGGGACTAGCGGCCACCTCCTACAATGAGCAGTTCTTC.

The chain combines TRBV5-1 with TRBJ1-3; TRBD1 agrees at 11 bases. The CDR3 extends over 19 amino acids. Trimming at V came to 3 bases and at J to 0 bases, leaving 11 bases not matched to a gene. Germline V CDR1 and CDR2: SGHRS, YFSETQ. CDR3 DNA sequence: TGCGCCAGCAGCTATGGACAGGGGGCCTTTGACCTCTCTGGAAACACCATATATTTT. It codes for CASSYGQGAFDLSGNTIYF.

This chain connects TRBV7-9 to TRBJ2-1; 9 bases align to TRBD1. Losses at the gene ends were 3 bases for V and 4 bases for J; bases not matched to a gene: 7. The germline V gene has CDR1 SEHNR and CDR2 FQNEAQ (reference sequence). This CDR3 has 16 residues. CDR3 nucleotide sequence: TGTGCCAGCAGCTTTACCCCGGGACAGGGTTACAATGAGCAGTTCTTC. Translating it yields CASSFTPGQGYNEQFF.

The V gene is TRBV2, the J gene TRBJ2-2; D is perhaps TRBD2 (5 bases). Trimming removed 8 bases from V and 0 bases from J, with 10 bases in between. Germline values: CDR1 SNHLY, CDR2 FYNNEI. CDR3 length: 14 amino acids. This chain's CDR3 is CASGRASNTGELFF. The DNA of the CDR3 is TGTGCCAGCGGGAGAGCATCGAACACCGGGGAGCTGTTTTTT.

To note about this clone: One junction end disagrees with the germline gene, perhaps due to a read error. This chain uses TRBV7-9 with TRBJ1-2, with a possible D match to TRBD1 (6 bases). Germline CDR1 SEHNR, CDR2 FQNEAQ (reference sequence). The CDR3 loop spans 14 amino acids. CDR3 sequence (DNA): TGTGTCAGCGTCAGACAGGAGAAAGACTATGGCTACACCTTC. Residues: CVSVRQEKDYGYTF.

The chain is built from TRBV13 and TRBJ2-1; D is possibly TRBD2 (6 bases). Germline CDR1 reads PRHDT; CDR2 reads FYEKMQ (reference sequence). V was clipped by 2 bases and J by 1 base, with 9 bases between them. This CDR3 spans 15 amino acids. The CDR3 DNA is TGTGCCAGCAGCTTATCGGGGGAATCCTACAATGAGCAGTTCTTC. It translates to CASSLSGESYNEQFF.

J is TRBJ2-7 and V is TRBV7-2, with D unresolved. CDR3 size: 15 residues. Germline V lookup: CDR1 SGHTA, CDR2 FQGNSA. V lost 4 bases, J lost 0 bases, and 13 bases lay in between. The CDR3 reads CASSSARRSSYEQYF. Written as DNA, the CDR3 is TGTGCCAGCAGCTCAGCGAGGCGGAGCTCCTACGAGCAGTACTTC.